Presented here are 21 T cell receptor beta chains from one specimen sequenced in a study of blood T cell repertoires in COVID-19. Measured with immunoSEQ multiplex PCR; TCRdb has only the in-frame clones, and not every one. The sample carries tens of thousands of clones, about 86% recorded once. The material sequenced was peripheral blood. All receptors come from a human donor in a cohort sampled during active COVID-19.

The chain is built from TRBV5-6 and TRBJ2-6; D may be TRBD1 (5 bases). The length of the CDR3 is 16 residues. Germline CDR1 SGHDT, CDR2 YYEEEE. Between the trimmed V and J ends, which lost 2 bases and 0 bases, there was a span of 9 bases. In DNA, the CDR3 is TGTGCCAGCAGCTTTACCCAGGGCTCTGGGGCCAACGTCCTGACTTTC. Translated: CASSFTQGSGANVLTF.

CDR3 nucleotides: TGTGCCAGCACCATAAGGACTAGCGGGATGCAGCAGTACTTC. It encodes CASTIRTSGMQQYF. This rearrangement joins TRBV28 to TRBJ2-7; 12 nucleotides agree with TRBD2. With 7 bases clipped from V and 8 bases from J, the junction kept 9 bases outside the gene matches. The germline V gene has CDR1 MDHEN and CDR2 SYDVKM. This CDR3 is 14 amino acids long.

The CDR3 region has the DNA TGCGCCAGCAGCTTTCTCGGCGGTTACTACGAGCAGTACTTC. Translated: CASSFLGGYYEQYF. The gene calls are TRBV5-1 and TRBJ2-7, with D hard to call. The length of the CDR3 is 14 residues. Looked up from germline, CDR1 is SGHRS and CDR2 is YFSETQ. With 2 bases removed from V and 3 bases from J, the gap between germline ends came to 12 bases. Full variable domain (missing parts from reference TRBV5-1 and TRBJ2-7): KAGVTQTPRYLIKTRGQQVTLSCSPISGHRSVSWYQQTPGQGLQFLFEYFSETQRNKGNFPGRFSGRQFSNSRSEMNVSTLELGDSALYLCASSFLGGYYEQYFGPGTRLTVT.

The chain carries TRBV9 and TRBJ1-1; weak D call: TRBD1 (6 bases). Germline V CDR1 and CDR2: SGDLS, YYNGEE. With 3 bases removed from V and 5 bases from J, the gap between germline ends came to 17 bases. The CDR3 is made up of 15 amino acids. The CDR3 DNA follows: TGTGCCAGCAGCGCCAAAGGGGGGGCTGGAACTGAAGCTTTCTTT. This gives the protein CASSAKGGAGTEAFF.

This chain joins TRBV27 and TRBJ1-2; D gene ambiguous. Trimming left V 4 bases short and J 0 bases short, with 6 bases between. CDR1 is MNHEY and CDR2 is SMNVEV in the germline V gene (reference sequence). The CDR3 spans 13 residues. The DNA for the CDR3 is TGTGCCAGCAGTTGGGCCTCTAACTATGGCTACACCTTC. Amino acids: CASSWASNYGYTF.

This clone was counted between two and nine times. This same CDR3 is encoded by further DNA sequences in the sample. The V gene is TRBV24-1, the J gene TRBJ1-5; 7 bases match TRBD1. CDR1 KGHDR and CDR2 SFDVKD come from the germline V gene. V was clipped by 7 bases and J by 4 bases; unmatched bases: 3. There are 13 residues in the CDR3. The CDR3 sequence: CATSRGNNQPQHF. The CDR3 nucleotides read TGTGCCACCAGCAGGGGGAATAATCAGCCCCAGCATTTT.

With respect to this clone: A read error may produce the germline difference seen at one junction end. The J gene is TRBJ1-3, the V gene TRBV9; TRBD1 aligns across 10 bases. CDR1 SGDLS and CDR2 YYNGEE come from the germline V gene. The CDR3 runs to 13 residues. The CDR3 nucleotides read TGTGCCAGCAGCGTCGGAGACAGGGGGCCTCTAGTTTTT. Translated: CASSVGDRGPLVF.

The chain carries TRBV9 and TRBJ2-7, with 7 positions matching TRBD2. CDR1 and CDR2 from the germline V gene are SGDLS and YYNGEE. V shed 0 bases and J 2 bases; nucleotides not matched to a gene: 2. CDR3 size: 14 residues. CDR3 nucleotide sequence: TGTGCCAGCAGCGTAGGCGGGAGCCCCTACGAGCAGTACTTC. Encoded protein: CASSVGGSPYEQYF.

The chain combines TRBV4-3 with TRBJ2-2; D possibly corresponds to TRBD1 (6 bases). This CDR3 comprises 17 residues. V was shortened by 1 base and J by 1 base, with 13 bases between the two germline ends. Germline values: CDR1 LGHNA, CDR2 YSLEER. The CDR3, as DNA: TGCGCCAGCAGCCAAGCCAGGACAGTACTGAACACCGGGGAGCTGTTTTTT. Residues: CASSQARTVLNTGELFF.

This chain uses TRBV19 with TRBJ2-1; TRBD2 matches 16 bases. The CDR3 spans 18 residues. The germline V gene encodes CDR1 LNHDA and CDR2 SQIVND (reference sequence). Trimming at V came to 7 bases and at J to 4 bases, leaving 10 bases not matched to a gene. The DNA for the CDR3 is TGTGCCAGTAACTCCGGGACTAGCGGGAGGGATTTGTACAATGAGCAGTTCTTC. Its protein is CASNSGTSGRDLYNEQFF.

In its sample, this clone was seen a few times. This sequence joins TRBV29-1 and TRBJ1-2, with TRBD1 matching over 11 bases. This CDR3 spans 14 amino acids. Germline assignment: CDR1 SQVTM and CDR2 ANQGSEA. The V and J ends lost 6 bases and 3 bases, in that order; junction bases with no gene match: 6. This CDR3 is CSVWTGGADYGYTF. DNA for the CDR3: TGCAGCGTCTGGACAGGGGGCGCGGACTATGGCTACACCTTC.

This clone turned up a few times. This chain connects TRBV6-5 to TRBJ2-7, with TRBD1 matching over 10 bases. The CDR3 consists of 16 residues. Germline-derived CDR1 and CDR2 are MNHEY and SVGAGI. The trim removed 2 bases at V and 5 bases at J, leaving 9 bases unmatched. As DNA, the CDR3 is TGTGCCAGCAGTTACCTGCGGGGACAGGGGATCCACGAGCAGTACTTC. It codes for CASSYLRGQGIHEQYF.

The chain recombines TRBV3-1 (or the pseudogene TRBV3-2) with TRBJ2-1; 8 bases map to TRBD1. The V segment lost 4 bases and the J segment 3 bases; nucleotides outside the gene matches: 5. This CDR3 has 15 residues. Looked up from germline, CDR1 is LGHDT and CDR2 is YNNKEL (reference sequence). This CDR3 reads CASSPTRGLYNEQFF. CDR3 sequence (DNA): TGTGCCAGCAGCCCGACCAGGGGGCTCTACAATGAGCAGTTCTTC.

The rearrangement joins TRBV4-1 to TRBJ1-3, with no clear D. This CDR3 region has 16 residues. V was trimmed by 0 bases and J by 0 bases, leaving 9 bases between them. CDR1 and CDR2 from the germline V gene are MGHRA and YSYEKL. CDR3 in DNA: TGCGCCAGCAGCCAAGATGGCGGTTTCTCTGGAAACACCATATATTTT. Protein: CASSQDGGFSGNTIYF.

V usage is TRBV12-5 and J usage is TRBJ1-5, with D tentatively TRBD1 (5 bases). Between the trimmed V and J ends, which lost 1 base and 9 bases, there was a span of 10 bases. This CDR3 is 13 amino acids long. The germline CDR1 and CDR2 sequences are LGHNT and FRNRAP. The CDR3 region is CASGLGREWPQHF. The CDR3 nucleotides are TGTGCTAGTGGTTTGGGCAGGGAATGGCCCCAGCATTTT.

This sequence joins TRBV12-5 and TRBJ1-4; D unresolved. Looked up from germline, CDR1 is LGHNT and CDR2 is FRNRAP. The CDR3 length is 16 residues. The ends were cut back, 2 bases at V and 0 bases at J, with 10 bases in the middle. The DNA of the CDR3 is TGTGCTAGTGGTTTGACCGGACTTGCAACTAATGAAAAACTGTTTTTT. It codes for CASGLTGLATNEKLFF.

This clone has a single count. The chain carries TRBV7-2 and TRBJ2-5, with TRBD2 matching 9 bases. V lost 1 base, J lost 0 bases, and 3 bases stayed unmatched. This CDR3 region has 16 residues. In germline, CDR1 is SGHTA, CDR2 FQGNSA. Here the CDR3 DNA reads TGTGCCAGCAGCTTAGGGGCGGGGGGGAACCAAGAGACCCAGTACTTC. Protein product: CASSLGAGGNQETQYF.

This chain links TRBV27 with TRBJ2-2, with 10 bases matching TRBD2. Germline lookup yields CDR1 MNHEY and CDR2 SMNVEV (reference sequence). The CDR3 has 16 amino acids. Trimming cost V 5 bases and J 13 bases; bases outside gene matches: 16. The CDR3 here is CASSQGLAGAARVLFF. CDR3 in DNA: TGTGCCAGCAGTCAGGGGCTAGCGGGAGCCGCTCGGGTGCTGTTTTTT.

This clone was seen only once. The rearrangement links TRBV5-4 to TRBJ2-5; unclear D gene. The germline V gene encodes CDR1 SGHNT and CDR2 YYREEE (reference sequence). V was pared by 4 bases and J by 5 bases, with 15 bases between. There are 14 residues in the CDR3. CDR3 sequence reads: CASSLERRTETQYF. In DNA, the CDR3 is TGTGCCAGCAGCCTTGAGAGGCGTACTGAGACCCAGTACTTC.

This chain uses TRBV9 with TRBJ2-5; 10 bases are a match to TRBD2. The CDR3 runs to 15 residues. Germline CDR1 is SGDLS and CDR2 is YYNGEE. V dropped 3 bases and J dropped 4; count of bases not matched to a gene: 6. CDR3 loop: CASSASGGAGETQYF. In DNA form, the CDR3 reads TGTGCCAGCAGCGCAAGCGGGGGGGCTGGAGAGACCCAGTACTTC. Full variable domain (outside the CDR3, taken from reference TRBV9 and TRBJ2-5): DSGVTQTPKHLITATGQRVTLRCSPRSGDLSVYWYQQSLDQGLQFLIQYYNGEERAKGNILERFSAQQFPDLHSELNLSSLELGDSALYFCASSASGGAGETQYFGPGTRLLVL.

This rearrangement joins TRBV4-2 to TRBJ1-6; TRBD1 matches 7 bases. The germline gives CDR1 LGHNA, CDR2 YNFKEQ. J gave up 2 bases and V 4 bases, and 8 bases lay outside the gene matches. The CDR3 runs to 17 residues. The CDR3 is CASSPRQGITYNSPLHF. CDR3 nucleotide sequence: TGTGCCAGCAGCCCCCGACAGGGAATCACCTATAATTCACCCCTCCACTTT.